The rows below give T cell receptor beta chains drawn from one sample of a study of regulatory T cells in long-lasting Graves disease. TCRdb called the multiplex PCR reads again in MiXCR, with one record for every CDR3 protein. The sample lists about 470,000 distinct CDR3 sequences; under 20% were seen once. These same data were also listed under a study on T cells in Graves' hyperthyroidism and ophthalmopathy.

The sample here was peripheral blood mononuclear cells (PBMCs), taken at new diagnosis, from a patient treated with antithyroid drugs. The receptors shown here come from a man aged 35 to 55 with Graves disease. Both conserved end residues are part of each CDR3. Each record gives: J gene, clone size, V gene, D gene, CDR3 length, CDR3 protein, CDR3 DNA. A D gene is named only where the DNA matches it firmly. Only some rows state a clone size, as once, few, many or a class for expanded clones.

TRBJ2-1 many TRBV11-1 . 14 CASSALQGYNEQFF TGTGCCAGCAGCGCACTTCAGGGTTACAATGAGCAGTTCTTC
TRBJ2-3 few TRBV7-9 . 15 CASSLDGTGTDTQYF TGTGCCAGCAGCTTGGATGGGACTGGCACAGATACGCAGTATTTT
TRBJ1-1 . TRBV30 TRBD1 13 CAWRATGGSEAFF TGTGCCTGGAGAGCGACAGGGGGCAGTGAAGCTTTCTTT
TRBJ2-2 . TRBV14 . 14 CASPRASCTGELFF TGTGCCAGCCCCAGGGCGAGTTGCACCGGGGAGCTGTTTTTT
TRBJ2-7 many TRBV20-1 . 14 CSARATGLLFEQYF TGCAGTGCTAGGGCGACGGGACTCCTATTTGAGCAGTACTTC
TRBJ1-5 few TRBV2 . 15 CASSYGGAGNQPQHF TGTGCCAGCAGTTACGGGGGCGCGGGCAATCAGCCCCAGCATTTT
TRBJ2-5 . TRBV2 TRBD2 17 CASSQIRTGTRKETQYF TGTGCCAGCAGTCAAATTCGGACCGGGACTAGAAAAGAGACCCAGTACTTC
TRBJ2-1 . TRBV19 . 13 CASGQLLSNEQFF TGTGCCAGCGGACAGCTCCTCTCCAATGAGCAGTTCTTC
TRBJ1-5 many TRBV20-1 TRBD1 13 CSAKGQGGKPQHF TGCAGTGCTAAGGGACAGGGGGGAAAGCCCCAGCATTTT
TRBJ2-3 many TRBV5-1 . 14 CASSLIWGPDTQYF TGTGCCAGCAGCTTGATATGGGGTCCAGATACGCAGTATTTT